This entry describes one T cell receptor beta chain. The antigen remains undetermined. Since no conserved phenylalanine or tryptophan closes the CDR3, a read error is the likely cause. Whole-study findings and limits: Whole repertoires were not studied in the larger cohort, only one V-J beta rearrangement. Greatest tumor Treg TCR overlap was with tumor naive CD4+ cells.

After constant-region reverse-primer amplification, full-length variable regions underwent semi-nested PCR with Nested Universal Primer A. TCRdb passed the 5' RACE reads through MiXCR, listing each CDR3 protein once. The sample includes about 5,900 distinct CDR3 sequences, 69% of them seen just once. CDR1 DFQATT and CDR2 SNEGSKA come from the germline V gene (reference sequence). This CDR3 spans 13 amino acids. With 4 bases clipped from V and 5 bases from J, the junction kept 5 bases outside the gene matches. CD4+CD45RO+CD25- cells were isolated as memory CD4+ T cells. The rearrangement uses TRBV20-1 and TRBJ2-5, with 9 bases identical to TRBD1. Sequenced input: memory CD4+ T cells sorted from a lymph node. Subset indicated: memory CD4+ T cells, CD4+CD45RO+CD25-. This receptor was taken from a female donor with breast cancer. CDR3 residues: CSAKQGAGETQYL. For the CDR3, the DNA is TGCAGTGCTAAACAGGGGGCGGGGGAGACCCAGTACCTC.